The following is a T cell receptor (beta chain) sequence with its context. Its binding antigen is unknown. Within one base of it there is no much larger clone, and no base qualities were kept. Magnetic bead negative selection was used to isolate untouched CD4+ T cells from Ficoll-separated PBMC, with purity averaging approximately 98%. Using magnetic beads, untouched CD4+ T cells were isolated from Ficoll-separated PBMC at approximately 98% purity, with only negligible CD8+ contamination. Peripheral blood mononuclear cells came from the buffy coats of three healthy blood donors. Each of the three donors was CMV seronegative. The DNeasy Blood & Tissue Kit was used for extraction of genomic DNA. For each subject, genomic DNA from sorted CD137+CD4+ cells and from pre-culture CD4+ baseline samples underwent TCRB sequencing. The data belong to a study of T cell repertoires and HLA-DP antigens (dated by TCRdb to the late 2010s). For the study in its entirety: The study used an in vitro model of CD4+ T cell alloreactivity in which transduced HeLa cells presented allogeneic HLA-DP. The two alloantigens modelled structurally similar versus dissimilar alloantigens, differing from self at one and about 11 peptide-binding groove amino acids, respectively. The three donors, two male and one female, ranged from the 18-to-29 to the 60-to-69 age band. On average, around 220 ng of DNA went in for sorted CD137+CD4+ samples, versus 1,000 to 1,500 ng for pre-culture CD4+ samples. General study outcomes and caveats: Separate analysis of naive and memory CD4+ repertoires was not performed. The study was limited by having just a few donors, by relying on a non-physiological HeLa antigen-presenting system, and by using total CD4+ cells as responders. Average cumulative frequency of clones undetected before culture was about 35% against one allele and 50% to 55% against the other. Sorted CD137+ cells showed similar clonality against both alloantigens, at roughly 0.4, which was much higher than the approximately 0.036 seen in pre-culture samples.

From its cysteine to its phenylalanine, the CDR3 spans 13 amino acids. The CDR3 DNA has 39 bases and is translated from base 1. Looking up the germline V gene yields CDR1 ENHRY and CDR2 SYGVKD. Here V drops 8 bases and J drops 8 bases, and the junction holds 6 bases not matched to any gene. The immunoSEQ multiplex PCR, with forward primers for 54 TRBV segments and reverse primers for 13 TRBJ segments, was used to amplify TCRB CDR3 regions. Deep resolution, with a target of approximately 190,000 T cell genomes, was applied to the sequencing of pre-culture CD4+ samples. Sequencing of amplicons was performed on an Illumina HiSeq System, and 87 bp reads covering the CDR3 were generated. As for the authors' bioinformatics: Reads were corrected for PCR and sequencing errors, and CDR3 regions were defined by alignment to IMGT reference sequences. Synthetic template pools were used to estimate counts of templates and unique rearrangements. Clonality was computed by subtracting Pielou's evenness from 1. The Daley-Smith estimator was used to estimate richness. Repertoire overlap was measured with Morisita's index. Clones present in cultured samples but not detected in the pre-culture repertoire of the same donor were defined as low-abundance clones. TCRdb carries this immuneACCESS record with in-frame sequences only. Its versions omit some clonotypes, under half of them owing to an unresolved V gene in the studies checked, with the rest unexplained. The DNA gave D and trimming, while V, J and clone size come from that table. The sample includes approximately 110,000 clones, with around 93% observed a single time. The ten largest clones take up around 0.3% of the sample.

This clonotype was sampled from a woman aged 18-35 years in good health and CMV-seronegative. The V and J segments used are TRBV10-3 and TRBJ2-1; 10 nucleotides in the junction match TRBD2. The sample was CD4+ T cells from PBMCs. The CDR3 reads CAIAASGSDEQFF. At the DNA level, the sequence is TGTGCCATCGCGGCTAGCGGGAGCGATGAGCAGTTCTTC.